The 17 T cell receptor beta chains given below trace back to one sample, sequenced in a study of neurological immune-mediated disorders. MiXCR, run by TCRdb on the 5' RACE reads, gives a single entry per CDR3 protein. The sample includes fewer than 80,000 distinct CDR3 sequences, around 5.5% of them seen just once. The source material was PBMCs. Receptors originate from a woman in her 30s with multiple sclerosis.

This clonotype was recorded at least ten times. The V gene is TRBV7-9, the J gene TRBJ2-5; tentatively, D is TRBD2 (5 bases). CDR3 length equals 13 residues. V lost 2 bases to trimming and J lost 2 bases, with 6 bases between them. CDR1 SEHNR and CDR2 FQNEAQ come from the germline V gene (reference sequence). The CDR3 nucleotides read TGTGCCAGCAGCTTATCGGGACAAGAGACCCAGTACTTC. It is translated as CASSLSGQETQYF.

This clonotype occurred once. This chain connects TRBV20-1 to TRBJ1-1, with TRBD1 matching over 9 bases. V gave up 3 bases and J gave up 4 bases; unmatched junction bases: 6. There are 14 residues in the CDR3. The germline V gene has CDR1 DFQATT and CDR2 SNEGSKA (reference sequence). CDR3 nucleotide sequence: TGCAGTGCTAGGCGGACAGGGGACGCCACTGAAGCTTTCTTT. Translated, it gives CSARRTGDATEAFF.

This clonotype was recorded at least ten times. V and J are TRBV15 and TRBJ2-7; D is ambiguous. The germline V and J ends were trimmed by 3 bases and 9 bases, with 12 bases remaining between them. Germline CDR1 reads LNHNV; CDR2 reads YYDKDF (reference sequence). The CDR3 extends over 12 amino acids. The chain's CDR3 is CATSSGSSGQYF. In DNA, the CDR3 is TGTGCCACCAGCAGCGGGTCCTCGGGGCAGTACTTC. The whole variable domain, filled in from reference TRBV15 and TRBJ2-7, reads DAMVIQNPRYQVTQFGKPVTLSCSQTLNHNVMYWYQQKSSQAPKLLFHYYDKDFNNEADTPDNFQSRRPNTSFCFLDIRSPGLGDTAMYLCATSSGSSGQYFGPGTRLTVT.

This clonotype was observed at least ten times. The chain couples TRBV5-5 to TRBJ1-1, with 7 bases that match TRBD1. The CDR3 is made up of 14 amino acids. The V segment lost 5 bases and the J segment 3 bases; nucleotides outside the gene matches: 7. The germline V gene encodes CDR1 SGHKS and CDR2 YYEKEE (reference sequence). The CDR3 loop is CASSPGQPYTEAFF. CDR3 sequence (DNA): TGTGCCAGCAGTCCGGGACAGCCGTACACTGAAGCTTTCTTT.

On this clonotype itself: A read error may be the cause here, since a much bigger clone is one base away. The J gene is TRBJ1-2, the V gene TRBV6-5; no definite D call. V was trimmed by 0 bases and J by 2 bases, leaving 10 bases between them. The CDR3 extends over 15 amino acids. Looked up from germline, CDR1 is MNHEY and CDR2 is SVGAGI. The CDR3 region has the DNA TGTGCCAGCAGTTACTCGGGAAAGAGCAACTATGGCTACACCTTC. It specifies CASSYSGKSNYGYTF.

The chain has TRBV20-1 and TRBJ2-3; 14 positions match TRBD2. With V trimmed by 6 bases and J by 2 bases, 4 bases remained unmatched. Germline CDR1 reads DFQATT; CDR2 reads SNEGSKA (reference sequence). The CDR3 consists of 15 residues. CDR3 amino acids: CSAATSGGATDTQYF. The CDR3 DNA reads as TGCAGTGCCGCGACTAGCGGGGGGGCCACAGATACGCAGTATTTT.

Of note for this clonotype: It may be a read error: a sequence one base away is much more abundant. The CDR3 DNA follows: TGTGCCAGCAGCTTATACGGGACAGGGATTAAGGTAGACAATGAGCAGTTCTTC. Its protein is CASSLYGTGIKVDNEQFF. The V and J genes are TRBV7-9 and TRBJ2-1, with 9 bases that match TRBD1. Germline assignment: CDR1 SEHNR and CDR2 FQNEAQ (reference sequence). The ends lost 2 bases at V and 5 bases at J; junction bases unmatched: 13. This CDR3 is built from 18 residues.

This clonotype was found many times. This chain connects TRBV20-1 to TRBJ2-3; D is perhaps TRBD1 (5 bases). Germline lookup yields CDR1 DFQATT and CDR2 SNEGSKA (reference sequence). V shed 4 bases and J shed 5 bases, with 10 bases lying between them. This CDR3 comprises 12 residues. The CDR3 nucleotides read TGCAGTGCTACGGTAGGGGAAGATACGCAGTATTTT. Its protein is CSATVGEDTQYF.

This clonotype was counted at least ten times. Sequence at one end of the junction differs from germline and may be a read error. The rearrangement uses TRBV3-1 and TRBJ1-1; D not resolved. The germline V gene encodes CDR1 LGHDT and CDR2 YNNKEL (reference sequence). The length of the CDR3 is 13 residues. This CDR3 is CASSRRQNSEAFF. CDR3 DNA: TGTGCCAGCAGCCGCCGCCAAAACAGTGAAGCTTTCTTT.

This clonotype has a count of ten or more. The gene calls are TRBV20-1 and TRBJ1-6, with a possible D match to TRBD1 (6 bases). V lost 4 bases and J lost 8, with 15 bases in between. The CDR3 consists of 14 residues. Germline-derived CDR1 and CDR2 are DFQATT and SNEGSKA (reference sequence). DNA for the CDR3: TGCAGTGCTAAACTGGGGACAAGGGATTCACCCCTCCACTTT. This translates into CSAKLGTRDSPLHF.

Many counts were recorded for this clonotype. CDR3 bases: TGCAGTGCCCGGGGCCATCAGCGGTCATCGAGTTACGAGCAGTACTTC. Translating it yields CSARGHQRSSSYEQYF. The chain has TRBV20-1 and TRBJ2-7, with D perhaps assigned TRBD1 or TRBD2 (5 bases each). Germline V gene lookup returns CDR1 DFQATT and CDR2 SNEGSKA (reference sequence). The CDR3 has 16 amino acids. The V and J ends lost 6 bases and 4 bases respectively, with 25 bases between them.

This clonotype appeared many times. Written as DNA, the CDR3 is TGTGCCAGCAGCCGAGGACTAGCGGGGGGGCGGGAGCAGTTCTTC. It specifies CASSRGLAGGREQFF. This chain uses TRBV5-6 with TRBJ2-1; TRBD2 aligns across 15 bases. CDR1 SGHDT and CDR2 YYEEEE come from the germline V gene. The CDR3 sequence is 15 residues long. V was pared by 4 bases and J by 10 bases, with 6 bases of the junction left unmatched.

This clonotype was detected a few times. V is TRBV5-1 and J is TRBJ2-1; 9 bases fit TRBD1. Trimming at V came to 4 bases and at J to 5 bases, leaving 7 bases not matched to a gene. The CDR3 runs 15 residues. The germline V gene encodes CDR1 SGHRS and CDR2 YFSETQ. CDR3 protein: CASSTDRGAHNEQFF. DNA for the CDR3: TGCGCCAGCAGCACGGACAGGGGCGCCCACAATGAGCAGTTCTTC. Looking up the rest from reference TRBV5-1 and TRBJ2-1 gives the full variable domain: KAGVTQTPRYLIKTRGQQVTLSCSPISGHRSVSWYQQTPGQGLQFLFEYFSETQRNKGNFPGRFSGRQFSNSRSEMNVSTLELGDSALYLCASSTDRGAHNEQFFGPGTRLTVL.

Ten or more counts support this clonotype. The gene calls are TRBV6-6 and TRBJ1-1; a weak D match, TRBD1 (6 bases). CDR1 is MNHNY and CDR2 is SVGAGI in the germline V gene (reference sequence). V shed 7 bases and J shed 6 bases, with 18 bases lying between them. This CDR3 is built from 14 residues. CDR3 DNA: TGTGCCAGCAAATGGACAGATATGATTTCTGAAGCTTTCTTT. Its translation is CASKWTDMISEAFF.

This clonotype has at least ten counts. The junction departs from the called germline gene at one end, perhaps through a read error. The chain combines TRBV20-1 with TRBJ1-4; D may be TRBD1 (5 bases). The V gene's germline CDR1 is DFQATT and CDR2 SNEGSKA (reference sequence). CDR3 length: 18 amino acids. The CDR3, as DNA: TGCAGTGCTAGTCTGGCAGGGCTCAATCTCTCAACAAATGAAAAACTGTTTTTT. It yields the protein CSASLAGLNLSTNEKLFF.

Many counts were recorded for this clonotype. The chain is built from TRBV6-4 and TRBJ2-3; 10 bases align to TRBD2. The V segment lost 6 bases and the J segment 1 base; nucleotides outside the gene matches: 7. This CDR3 region has 16 residues. Germline lookup yields CDR1 MRHNA and CDR2 SNTAGT. Written as DNA, the CDR3 is TGTGCCAGCAGCCCCTTTGGGACTAGCGGCACAGATACGCAGTATTTT. Translated: CASSPFGTSGTDTQYF.

By share, this clonotype ranks as large. The chain recombines TRBV5-1 with TRBJ2-7; weak D call: TRBD1 (6 bases). Trimming pared 4 bases from V and 0 bases from J, leaving 11 bases between. CDR1 and CDR2 (germline): SGHRS, YFSETQ. The CDR3 contains 14 residues. CDR3 in DNA: TGCGCCAGCAGCGACGGGACACCCTCCTACGAGCAGTACTTC. It is translated as CASSDGTPSYEQYF. The entire variable domain, with the rest obtained from reference TRBV5-1 and TRBJ2-7, is as follows: KAGVTQTPRYLIKTRGQQVTLSCSPISGHRSVSWYQQTPGQGLQFLFEYFSETQRNKGNFPGRFSGRQFSNSRSEMNVSTLELGDSALYLCASSDGTPSYEQYFGPGTRLTVT.